This T cell receptor (beta chain) was documented in a study of blood T cell repertoires in COVID-19 (TCRdb year 2020). Regarding the research as a whole: The collaborator samples originated in the United States, Italy and Spain and spanned the acute and convalescent phases of COVID-19. The material from the prospective study consisted of cDNA or gDNA derived from T cells, B-cell-depleted T cells, or PBMCs. The dataset comprised deeply sampled blood TCRbeta repertoires from subjects exposed to, actively infected with, or recovered from COVID-19. The repertoires were released in a freely available public database meant as a resource for research on the immune response to SARS-CoV-2. The samples were drawn from two sources: the first 160 participants of the ongoing ImmuneRACE study, and 1,254 subjects contributed by 6 global collaborators. A de-identified subject ID, COVID-19 status, age in years and sex were almost always included in the sample metadata. Where available, HLA class I and class II types were obtained from metadata supplied by the sample provider rather than from assay-based typing.

A second Seattle source provided samples from volunteer blood donors who had recovered from COVID-19. Collaborating institutions collected whole blood in K2EDTA tubes following their own protocols. For TCRbeta analysis, collaborators shipped samples as frozen whole blood, isolated PBMCs, or DNA extracted from either of those sample types. Overall study results and their limits: The quantity of clinical and demographic metadata differed by source and by participant and was supplied without curation.

TCRbeta CDR3 regions were amplified from genomic DNA by means of the immunoSEQ Assay, a bias-controlled multiplex PCR. Per the original workflow: The number of nucleated cells in each sample was estimated from the amplification of reference gene primers within the assay. Sequence reads were collapsed and filtered to measure the absolute abundance of every unique TCRbeta CDR3 rearrangement. For each sample, productive Simpson clonality was calculated as the square root of Simpson's diversity index over productive rearrangements. TCRdb provides this immuneACCESS table in a form limited to in-frame rearrangements. Some clones are lacking; in checked studies, under half of them reflect an unresolved V gene, and why the rest are absent is not known. The V and J calls and the clone size are those of that table, but D and trimming were determined from the DNA. This sample comprises some 300,000 clones, 70% to 90% of them detected only once. Jointly, the top ten make up 6.9% of the sample.

This clone was seen only a few times. It lacks a known antigen. No quality values exist for individual bases; no much larger clone is one base distant. Sequencing used peripheral blood. This TCR was recovered from a woman in her twenties or thirties who had recovered from COVID-19.

The nucleotide sequence is TGTGCCAGCAGTAAGGACGGGAACCAAGAGACCCAGTACTTC. This sequence encodes CASSKDGNQETQYF. This chain is built from TRBV2 and TRBJ2-5; the best D guess is TRBD2, with 5 bases matching. Trimming at the junction amounts to 5 bases on V and 0 bases on J, and the germline ends lie 10 bases apart. Including the terminal cysteine and phenylalanine, the CDR3 comprises 14 residues. CDR3 DNA is the only sequence kept; it has 42 bases, read in frame from the first base. As encoded in the germline V gene, CDR1 is SNHLY while CDR2 is FYNNEI. With all but the CDR3 taken from the reference TRBV2 and TRBJ2-5 genes, the full variable domain is: EPEVTQTPSHQVTQMGQEVILRCVPISNHLYFYWYRQILGQKVEFLVSFYNNEISEKSEIFDDQFSVERPDGSNFTLKIRSTKLEDSAMYFCASSKDGNQETQYFGPGTRLLVL.